This T cell receptor (beta chain) was found in a study of T-cell memory formation after mild COVID-19. Points from the study as a whole: From day 15 to 85, contracting clones were balanced between CD4 and CD8, whereas later expanders leaned toward CD4+.

Comment on this clonotype: What it binds is not known.

Looked up from germline, CDR1 is MNHEY and CDR2 is SMNVEV (reference sequence). Trimming left V 5 bases short and J 9 bases short, with 14 bases between. The CDR3 extends over 13 amino acids. 5'RACE with constant-segment primers built TCRalpha and TCRbeta cDNA libraries with UMIs. TCRdb ran MiXCR on the 5' RACE reads and lists one entry per CDR3 protein. This table has 470,000 or so distinct CDR3 sequences, approximately 19% appearing once. The sample consisted of PBMCs or a T cell subset sorted from them (not recorded which). This TCR came from a man between 18 and 35 years old who had mild COVID-19 (a few samples of this study predate the infection). Cell type and time point are not known. This sequence joins TRBV27 and TRBJ2-1; D possibly corresponds to TRBD2 (5 bases). In DNA form, the CDR3 reads TGTGCCAGCAGTCACGGGGAAAGCTTTGAGCAGTTCTTC. Its protein is CASSHGESFEQFF.